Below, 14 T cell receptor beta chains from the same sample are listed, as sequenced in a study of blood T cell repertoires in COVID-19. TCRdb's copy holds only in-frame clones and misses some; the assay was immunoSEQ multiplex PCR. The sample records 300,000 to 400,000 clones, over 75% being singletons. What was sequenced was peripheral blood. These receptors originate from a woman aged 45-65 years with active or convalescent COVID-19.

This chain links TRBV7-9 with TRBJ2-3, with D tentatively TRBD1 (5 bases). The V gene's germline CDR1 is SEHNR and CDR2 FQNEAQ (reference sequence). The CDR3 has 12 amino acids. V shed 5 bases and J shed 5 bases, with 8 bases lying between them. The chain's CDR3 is CASSQGVDTQYF. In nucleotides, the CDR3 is TGTGCCAGCAGCCAAGGGGTAGATACGCAGTATTTT.

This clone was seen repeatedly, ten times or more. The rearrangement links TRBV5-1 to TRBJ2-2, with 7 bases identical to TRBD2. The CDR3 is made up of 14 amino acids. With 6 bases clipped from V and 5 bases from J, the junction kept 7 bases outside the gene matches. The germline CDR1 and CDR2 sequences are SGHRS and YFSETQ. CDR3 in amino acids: CASKAREGTGELFF. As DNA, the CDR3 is TGCGCCAGCAAGGCCAGGGAGGGAACCGGGGAGCTGTTTTTT.

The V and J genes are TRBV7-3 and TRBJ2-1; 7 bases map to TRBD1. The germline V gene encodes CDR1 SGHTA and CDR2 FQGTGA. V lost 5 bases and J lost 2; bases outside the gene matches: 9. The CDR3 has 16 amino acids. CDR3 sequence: CASSLRGTATYNEQFF. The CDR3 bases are TGTGCCAGCAGCCTAAGGGGGACAGCCACCTACAATGAGCAGTTCTTC.

CDR3 nucleotides: TGCGCCAGCAGCCAAGTCCCGGGGGGTGGCTACACCTTC. Translating it yields CASSQVPGGGYTF. The chain links TRBV4-3 to TRBJ1-2, with TRBD1 as a possible D gene (5 bases). V was cut by 1 base and J by 7 bases, with 10 bases left in between. The germline gives CDR1 LGHNA, CDR2 YSLEER. The CDR3 totals 13 residues.

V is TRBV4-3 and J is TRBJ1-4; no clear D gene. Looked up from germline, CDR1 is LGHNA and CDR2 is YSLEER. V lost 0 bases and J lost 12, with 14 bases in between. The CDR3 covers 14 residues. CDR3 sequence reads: CASSQEVSYMQLFF. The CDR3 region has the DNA TGCGCCAGCAGCCAAGAAGTGTCATACATGCAACTGTTTTTT.

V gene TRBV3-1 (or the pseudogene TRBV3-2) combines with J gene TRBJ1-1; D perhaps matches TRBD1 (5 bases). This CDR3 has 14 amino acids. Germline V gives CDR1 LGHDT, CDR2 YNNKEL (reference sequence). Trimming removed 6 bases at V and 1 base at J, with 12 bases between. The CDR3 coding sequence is TGTGCCAGCAGGTGGGCGGGGGGGAACACTGAAGCTTTCTTT. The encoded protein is CASRWAGGNTEAFF.

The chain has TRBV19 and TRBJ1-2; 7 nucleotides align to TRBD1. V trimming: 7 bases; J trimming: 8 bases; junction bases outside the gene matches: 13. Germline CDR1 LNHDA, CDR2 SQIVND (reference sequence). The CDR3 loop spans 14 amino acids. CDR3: CASTTNGGGGGYTF. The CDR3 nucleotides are TGTGCCAGTACCACTAACGGAGGGGGCGGCGGCTACACCTTC.

As DNA, the CDR3 is TGTGCCTGGAGTACGGCAGGGGAATCAGGCTACACCTTC. It translates to CAWSTAGESGYTF. This chain uses TRBV30 with TRBJ1-2; D is possibly TRBD1 (6 bases). The germline gives CDR1 GTSNPN, CDR2 SVGIG (reference sequence). The CDR3 length is 13 residues. Deletions cut 2 bases from V and 8 bases from J, with 15 bases between.

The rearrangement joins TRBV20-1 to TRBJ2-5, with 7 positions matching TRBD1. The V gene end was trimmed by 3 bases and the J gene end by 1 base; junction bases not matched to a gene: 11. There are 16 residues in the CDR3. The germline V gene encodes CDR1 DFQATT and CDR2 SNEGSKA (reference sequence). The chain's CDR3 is CSASPVWTGLQETQYF. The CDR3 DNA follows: TGCAGTGCTAGTCCGGTCTGGACAGGTCTCCAAGAGACCCAGTACTTC.

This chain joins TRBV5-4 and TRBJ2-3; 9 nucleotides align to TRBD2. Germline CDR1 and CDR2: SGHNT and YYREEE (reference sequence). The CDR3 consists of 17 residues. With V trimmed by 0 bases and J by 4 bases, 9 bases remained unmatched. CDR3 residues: CASSLGAGGLGPDTQYF. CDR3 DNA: TGTGCCAGCAGCTTGGGCGCGGGGGGGCTCGGGCCAGATACGCAGTATTTT.

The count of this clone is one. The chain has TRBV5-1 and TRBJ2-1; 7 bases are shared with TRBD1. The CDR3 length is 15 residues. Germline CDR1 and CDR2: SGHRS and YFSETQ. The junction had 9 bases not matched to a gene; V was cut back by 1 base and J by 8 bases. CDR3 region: CASSLSTWTGHEQFF. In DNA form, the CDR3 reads TGCGCCAGCAGCTTGTCAACCTGGACAGGCCATGAGCAGTTCTTC.

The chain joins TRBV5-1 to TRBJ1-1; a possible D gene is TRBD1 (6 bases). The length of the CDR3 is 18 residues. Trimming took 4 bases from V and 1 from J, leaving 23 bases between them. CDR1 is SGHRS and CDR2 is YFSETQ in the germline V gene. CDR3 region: CASSPPTGTPRRNTEAFF. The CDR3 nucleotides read TGCGCCAGCAGCCCACCCACCGGGACACCACGACGGAACACTGAAGCTTTCTTT.

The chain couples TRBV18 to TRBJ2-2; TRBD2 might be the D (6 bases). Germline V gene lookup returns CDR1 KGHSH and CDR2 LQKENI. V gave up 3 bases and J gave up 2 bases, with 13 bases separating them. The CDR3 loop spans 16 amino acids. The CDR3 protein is CASSPIPGLNTGELFF. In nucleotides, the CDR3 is TGTGCCAGCTCACCCATTCCGGGACTTAACACCGGGGAGCTGTTTTTT.

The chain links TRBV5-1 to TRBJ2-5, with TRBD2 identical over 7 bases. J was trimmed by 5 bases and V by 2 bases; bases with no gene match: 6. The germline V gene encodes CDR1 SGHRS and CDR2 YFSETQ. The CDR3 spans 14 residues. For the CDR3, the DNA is TGCGCCAGCAGCTTCGGGGGGTCCAGGGAGACCCAGTACTTC. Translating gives CASSFGGSRETQYF.